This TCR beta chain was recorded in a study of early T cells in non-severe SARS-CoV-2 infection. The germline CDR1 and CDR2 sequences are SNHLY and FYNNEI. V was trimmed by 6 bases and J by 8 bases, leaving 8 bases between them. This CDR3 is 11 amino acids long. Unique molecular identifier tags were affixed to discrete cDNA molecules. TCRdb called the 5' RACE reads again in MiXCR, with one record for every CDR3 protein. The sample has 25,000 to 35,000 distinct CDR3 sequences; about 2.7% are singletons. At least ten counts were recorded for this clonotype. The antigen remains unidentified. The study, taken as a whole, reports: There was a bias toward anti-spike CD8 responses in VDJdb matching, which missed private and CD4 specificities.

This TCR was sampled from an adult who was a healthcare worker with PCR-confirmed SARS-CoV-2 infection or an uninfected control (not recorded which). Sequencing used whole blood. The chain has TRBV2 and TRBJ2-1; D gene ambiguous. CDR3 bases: TGTGCCAGCAGCCCCGAGTATGAGCAGTTCTTC. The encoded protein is CASSPEYEQFF.